These 24 T cell receptor beta chains originate from one sample sequenced in a study of technical replicates of blood from a few donors. Only in-frame clones appear in the TCRdb table, and some are missing; sequencing was by immunoSEQ multiplex PCR. The sample carries approximately 80,000 clones, approximately 89% recorded once. Material for sequencing was T cells isolated from PBMCs. These receptors were taken from a human donor in good health.

The chain has TRBV2 and TRBJ2-3; tentative D call: TRBD2 (6 bases). V was pared by 6 bases and J by 0 bases, with 19 bases between. Germline V gene data show CDR1 as SNHLY and CDR2 as FYNNEI. The CDR3 loop spans 17 amino acids. The CDR3 is CASRVSRDFASTDTQYF. In nucleotides, the CDR3 is TGTGCCAGCAGGGTTAGCCGGGACTTCGCTAGCACAGATACGCAGTATTTT.

Details on this clone: Additional DNA sequences in this sample encode the identical CDR3. The gene calls are TRBV5-4 and TRBJ2-7; 7 bases map to TRBD2. The CDR3 contains 13 residues. CDR1 SGHNT and CDR2 YYREEE come from the germline V gene (reference sequence). The junction had 3 bases not matched to a gene; V was cut back by 3 bases and J by 3 bases. The chain's CDR3 is CASSWGLSYEQYF. CDR3 nucleotide sequence: TGTGCCAGCAGCTGGGGACTAAGCTACGAGCAGTACTTC.

The gene calls are TRBV4-2 and TRBJ2-1; 7 positions match TRBD2. In germline, CDR1 is LGHNA, CDR2 YNFKEQ. V gave up 3 bases and J gave up 6 bases; unmatched junction bases: 11. This CDR3 comprises 16 residues. CDR3 in DNA: TGTGCCAGCAGCCATGCCCCGCGGGAGTACCGCAATGAGCAGTTCTTC. This encodes CASSHAPREYRNEQFF.

The chain has TRBV19 and TRBJ1-4; the match to TRBD1 covers 9 bases. CDR1 LNHDA and CDR2 SQIVND come from the germline V gene (reference sequence). Trimming removed 8 bases from V and 8 bases from J; junction bases left unmatched: 6. This CDR3 has 13 amino acids. CDR3 coding DNA: TGTGCCAGTCTAGACAGGGGGAGAGAAAAACTGTTTTTT. Its translation: CASLDRGREKLFF.

This sequence joins TRBV4-3 and TRBJ1-3; 9 bases line up with TRBD1. Trimming cost V 3 bases and J 6 bases; bases outside gene matches: 21. The germline V gene has CDR1 LGHNA and CDR2 YSLEER. The CDR3 is 20 amino acids. The CDR3 loop reads CASSQALIKSGTGYENTIYF. CDR3 bases: TGCGCCAGCAGCCAGGCTCTAATCAAAAGCGGGACAGGGTACGAAAACACCATATATTTT.

This clone was seen a single time. The chain combines TRBV28 with TRBJ2-5; TRBD1 aligns across 11 bases. Trimming removed 9 bases from V and 4 bases from J; junction bases left unmatched: 10. CDR3 length equals 15 residues. CDR1 is MDHEN and CDR2 is SYDVKM in the germline V gene. CDR3 bases: TGTGCCAGACAGATGGACAGGGGGCGCGTAGAGACCCAGTACTTC. Amino acids: CARQMDRGRVETQYF.

V usage is TRBV19 and J usage is TRBJ1-1, with D possibly matching TRBD1 (5 bases). This CDR3 has 12 residues. CDR1 is LNHDA, CDR2 SQIVND, per germline (reference sequence). V was clipped by 10 bases and J by 1 base, with 10 bases between them. The CDR3 loop is CATGHWNTEAFF. The CDR3 DNA reads as TGTGCCACCGGACATTGGAACACTGAAGCTTTCTTT.

The rearrangement joins TRBV27 to TRBJ2-1; TRBD2 aligns across 10 bases. V was clipped by 2 bases and J by 2 bases; unmatched bases: 0. This CDR3 has 15 amino acids. CDR1 is MNHEY and CDR2 is SMNVEV in the germline V gene (reference sequence). CDR3 protein: CASSLLAGAYNEQFF. The DNA of the CDR3 is TGTGCCAGCAGTTTACTAGCGGGAGCCTACAATGAGCAGTTCTTC.

The chain joins TRBV30 to TRBJ1-2; D unresolved. Germline V lookup: CDR1 GTSNPN, CDR2 SVGIG (reference sequence). Between the trimmed V and J ends, which lost 2 bases and 4 bases, there was a span of 23 bases. The CDR3 covers 17 residues. The CDR3 spells CAWSPPRRTIVTYGYTF. Here the CDR3 DNA reads TGTGCCTGGAGTCCACCTCGTCGAACTATCGTAACCTATGGCTACACCTTC.

This chain links TRBV19 with TRBJ2-1; D may be TRBD2 (6 bases). Trimming removed 6 bases at V and 0 bases at J, with 9 bases between. The CDR3 contains 14 residues. The germline V gene encodes CDR1 LNHDA and CDR2 SQIVND (reference sequence). CDR3 region: CASRGGSSYNEQFF. The CDR3 DNA follows: TGTGCCAGTAGGGGAGGAAGCTCCTACAATGAGCAGTTCTTC.

The genes are TRBV2 and TRBJ1-1; D is uncertain. The V and J ends lost 3 bases and 7 bases respectively, with 9 bases between them. This CDR3 is built from 12 residues. Germline lookup yields CDR1 SNHLY and CDR2 FYNNEI. This CDR3 reads CASSDERSEAFF. For the CDR3, the DNA is TGTGCCAGCAGTGATGAAAGGAGTGAAGCTTTCTTT.

The rearrangement joins TRBV5-6 to TRBJ2-1, with 7 bases fitting TRBD2. With 0 bases clipped from V and 7 bases from J, the junction kept 7 bases outside the gene matches. Germline V CDR1 and CDR2: SGHDT, YYEEEE. The CDR3 is made up of 15 amino acids. The CDR3: CASSLGGTIRNEQFF. As DNA, the CDR3 is TGTGCCAGCAGCTTGGGCGGGACTATTCGAAATGAGCAGTTCTTC.

The genes are TRBV5-4 and TRBJ2-7; 8 bases agree with TRBD1. Germline V CDR1 and CDR2: SGHNT, YYREEE (reference sequence). CDR3 length equals 16 residues. Unmatched junction bases numbered 12, after V lost 0 bases and J lost 7 bases. The CDR3 region is CASSLGWSRGRLEQYF. The CDR3 DNA reads TGTGCCAGCAGCTTGGGCTGGAGCAGGGGGCGCTTGGAGCAGTACTTC.

This clone occurred once. The chain couples TRBV9 to TRBJ2-1; no firm D call. The CDR3 is 13 residues long. Trimming removed 1 base from V and 8 bases from J, with 10 bases in between. Germline CDR1 SGDLS, CDR2 YYNGEE. The CDR3 bases are TGTGCCAGCAGCGTAAATCGGTTGGATGAGCAGTTCTTC. This sequence encodes CASSVNRLDEQFF.

This clone was counted a few times. The chain is built from TRBV5-1 and TRBJ1-5; a possible D gene is TRBD1 (5 bases). Trimming shortened V by 4 bases and J by 7 bases, and 18 bases separated the two germline ends. Germline assignment: CDR1 SGHRS and CDR2 YFSETQ. This CDR3 is built from 15 residues. CDR3 nucleotides: TGCGCCAGCAGCCTGGATGGGGGGAGGGGACAGCCCCAGCATTTT. As protein: CASSLDGGRGQPQHF.

The chain carries TRBV28 and TRBJ1-1; unclear D gene. Germline lookup yields CDR1 MDHEN and CDR2 SYDVKM. V lost 5 bases, J lost 7 bases, and 14 bases lay in between. CDR3 length: 13 residues. CDR3 sequence: CASSPPLGNEAFF. The CDR3 nucleotides read TGTGCCAGCAGTCCGCCACTAGGCAATGAAGCTTTCTTT.

The gene calls are TRBV28 and TRBJ1-3; 9 bases are shared with TRBD1. V dropped 5 bases and J dropped 3; count of bases not matched to a gene: 14. Per germline, CDR1 MDHEN and CDR2 SYDVKM. The CDR3 has 18 amino acids. The CDR3 spells CASSLVAGTGHGGNTIYF. CDR3 sequence (DNA): TGTGCCAGCAGTCTCGTTGCCGGGACAGGGCATGGTGGAAACACCATATATTTT.

This chain links TRBV9 with TRBJ1-5; D is ambiguous. CDR3 length: 16 amino acids. Per germline, CDR1 SGDLS and CDR2 YYNGEE. Trimming removed 0 bases from V and 0 bases from J, with 10 bases in between. CDR3 residues: CASSVANSYSNQPQHF. CDR3 nucleotides: TGTGCCAGCAGCGTAGCTAACAGTTATAGCAATCAGCCCCAGCATTTT.

The chain uses TRBV27 and TRBJ2-7; 10 bases line up with TRBD1. The CDR3 runs 14 residues. The V segment lost 6 bases and the J segment 4 bases; nucleotides outside the gene matches: 6. CDR1 and CDR2 (germline): MNHEY, SMNVEV (reference sequence). CDR3 nucleotide sequence: TGTGCCAGCAGCTATGACAGGGGGCGTTACGAGCAGTACTTC. This gives the protein CASSYDRGRYEQYF.

This chain joins TRBV10-3 and TRBJ2-5; D is unclear. The CDR3 consists of 15 residues. The V and J ends lost 0 bases and 2 bases respectively, with 10 bases between them. Germline V gene data show CDR1 as ENHRY and CDR2 as SYGVKD. The CDR3 DNA follows: TGTGCCATCAGTGAGTCGCTGGCGGAACAAGAGACCCAGTACTTC. This gives the protein CAISESLAEQETQYF.

CDR3 amino acids: CASRQGDRSEKLFF. CDR3 in DNA: TGCGCCAGCAGGCAAGGGGACAGGAGCGAAAAACTGTTTTTT. This chain connects TRBV5-1 to TRBJ1-4; TRBD1 agrees at 8 bases. The germline V gene has CDR1 SGHRS and CDR2 YFSETQ. With 5 bases clipped from V and 8 bases from J, the junction kept 8 bases outside the gene matches. The CDR3 loop spans 14 amino acids.

The J gene is TRBJ2-7, the V gene TRBV7-9; a weak D match, TRBD2 (6 bases). Germline V gene sequence: CDR1 SEHNR, CDR2 FQNEAQ (reference sequence). V shed 2 bases and J shed 5 bases, with 19 bases lying between them. The CDR3 is made up of 16 amino acids. This chain's CDR3 is CASSLLSGSSGDEQYF. In DNA, the CDR3 is TGTGCCAGCAGCTTATTATCCGGGAGTTCAGGCGACGAGCAGTACTTC.

This clone was seen a single time. This chain uses TRBV15 with TRBJ2-7; D perhaps matches TRBD1 (5 bases). Trimming removed 1 base at V and 2 bases at J, with 12 bases between. Germline lookup yields CDR1 LNHNV and CDR2 YYDKDF (reference sequence). The CDR3 consists of 15 residues. The CDR3 loop reads CATSRAWQGTYEQYF. CDR3 nucleotides: TGTGCCACCAGCAGAGCTTGGCAGGGAACCTACGAGCAGTACTTC. The full variable domain, rest sourced from reference TRBV15 and TRBJ2-7, is DAMVIQNPRYQVTQFGKPVTLSCSQTLNHNVMYWYQQKSSQAPKLLFHYYDKDFNNEADTPDNFQSRRPNTSFCFLDIRSPGLGDTAMYLCATSRAWQGTYEQYFGPGTRLTVT.

In this sample, this clone turned up once. An end of the junction differs from the germline gene, which may be a read error. This chain uses TRBV7-7 with TRBJ2-5, with a weak D call TRBD1 (5 bases). Germline CDR1 reads SSHAT; CDR2 reads FNYEAQ (reference sequence). This CDR3 contains 14 residues. The CDR3 sequence is CASSLASRVETQYF. In DNA, the CDR3 is TGTGCTAGCAGCTTAGCCAGCAGGGTAGAGACCCAGTACTTC.